This T cell receptor (beta chain) emerged from a study of blood T cell repertoires in COVID-19. Only in-frame clones appear in the TCRdb table, and some are missing; sequencing was by immunoSEQ multiplex PCR. The sample consists of approximately 360,000 clones, approximately 88% of them appearing once. V shed 6 bases and J shed 7 bases, with 13 bases lying between them. This CDR3 comprises 13 residues. Per germline, CDR1 SGHTA and CDR2 FQGNSA. Sequencing input: PBMCs or T cells enriched from blood (not recorded which). The TCR was taken from a woman aged 25 to 39 with acute COVID-19. The chain employs TRBV7-2 and TRBJ1-5, with D perhaps TRBD1 (5 bases). The CDR3: CASRGGRGQPQHF. The CDR3 bases are TGTGCCAGCAGGGGTGGGAGGGGCCAGCCCCAGCATTTT.